Listed here is a single T cell receptor beta chain. The CDR3 loop spans 14 amino acids. V was pared by 2 bases and J by 6 bases, with 2 bases of the junction left unmatched. CDR1 is MNHEY and CDR2 is SMNVEV in the germline V gene (reference sequence). This record belongs to a study of blood T cell repertoires in COVID-19. Authors' analysis steps: For nucleated cells, counts were estimated from reference gene primer amplification. TCRdb's copy holds only in-frame clones and misses some; the assay was immunoSEQ multiplex PCR. The V and J calls and the clone size are those of that table, but D and trimming were determined from the DNA. The table has fewer than 350,000 clones, around 85% seen once.

The sample taken for sequencing was peripheral blood. The clonotype was recovered from a woman aged 25 to 39 who had recovered from COVID-19. V is TRBV27 and J is TRBJ2-1; 9 nucleotides match TRBD2. The CDR3 nucleotides read TGTGCCAGCAGTTTACTAGCGGGAATCAATGAGCAGTTCTTC. The encoded protein is CASSLLAGINEQFF.